This T cell receptor (beta chain) was found in a study of beta chain features in type 1 diabetes. Findings and limits, study-wide: The similarity of naive, central memory and Treg TCRB repertoires appeared greater among patients than among healthy donors. TCRB rearrangement may or may not be influenced by HLA type; here this remained unresolved.

Reverse transcription of all isolated RNA meant that expressed TCRB transcripts were sequenced. The read count averaged roughly 4 million across naive, central memory and regulatory T cell samples. The protocol was immunoSEQ multiplex PCR, while the TCRdb copy is restricted to in-frame clones and leaves out a portion. The data hold hundreds of thousands of clones, with 10% to 15% observed a single time. Concerning this clone itself: Its matching antigen is unknown.

The source material was naive CD4+ T cells from blood. The clonotype comes from a young man in good health.

The CDR3 sequence: CASSSTGAGGYTF. In DNA, the CDR3 is TGTGCCAGCAGCTCGACAGGGGCGGGTGGCTACACCTTC. The V and J genes are TRBV7-9 and TRBJ1-2, with TRBD1 identical over 8 bases. After removal of 4 bases from V and 7 bases from J, the junction contained 5 bases not matched to a gene. This CDR3 has 13 amino acids. Germline assignment: CDR1 SEHNR and CDR2 FQNEAQ (reference sequence).